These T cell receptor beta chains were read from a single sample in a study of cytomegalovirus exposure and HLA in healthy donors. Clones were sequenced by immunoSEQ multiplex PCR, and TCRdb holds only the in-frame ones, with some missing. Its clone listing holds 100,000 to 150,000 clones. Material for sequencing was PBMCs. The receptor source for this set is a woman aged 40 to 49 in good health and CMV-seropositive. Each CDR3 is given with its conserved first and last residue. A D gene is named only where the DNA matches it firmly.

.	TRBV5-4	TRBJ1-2	TGTGCCAGCAGCTTGGCGACAGCTAACTATGGCTACACCTTC	CASSLATANYGYTF
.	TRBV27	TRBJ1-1	TGTGCCAGCAGTGCTTCAAGCAGGGTCGCGGCTGAAGCTTTCTTT	CASSASSRVAAEAFF
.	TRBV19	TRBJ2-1	TGTGCCAGTAGTATAGAACCGGGAACCTACAATGAGCAGTTCTTC	CASSIEPGTYNEQFF
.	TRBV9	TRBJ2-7	TGTGCCAGCAGCCCCCGACTAGATTCCTACGAGCAGTACTTC	CASSPRLDSYEQYF
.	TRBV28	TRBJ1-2	TGTGCCAGCACCCTAGGCAGGGATAACTATGGCTACACCTTC	CASTLGRDNYGYTF
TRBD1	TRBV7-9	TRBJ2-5	TGTGCCAGCAGCCCCCGACTGGCCAGGGGGCGAGGAGAGACCCAGTACTTC	CASSPRLARGRGETQYF
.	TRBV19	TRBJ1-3	TGTGCCACTTCGCCTTCATACAGTGGGTCTGGAAACACCATATATTTT	CATSPSYSGSGNTIYF
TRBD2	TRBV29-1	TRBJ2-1	TGCAGCGTTGCAGGGACTAGCGACAATGAGCAGTTCTTC	CSVAGTSDNEQFF
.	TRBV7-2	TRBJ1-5	TGTGCCAGCAGCTTGCAAGGGGAGGGTCAGCCCCAGCATTTT	CASSLQGEGQPQHF
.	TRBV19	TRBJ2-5	TGTGCCAGTAGTCCCGGGACAATAGGGACCCAGTACTTC	CASSPGTIGTQYF
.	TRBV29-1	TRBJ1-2	TGCAGCGTTGTCATAGGCGGTGGCTACACCTTC	CSVVIGGGYTF
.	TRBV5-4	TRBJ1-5	TGTGCCAGCAGTAACGAGGGTATTCAACGAGGGTATCAGCCCCAGCATTTT	CASSNEGIQRGYQPQHF
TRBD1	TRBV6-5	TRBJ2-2	TGTGCCAGCAGTTACGGGACAGGGAGAGACGGGGAGCTGTTTTTT	CASSYGTGRDGELFF
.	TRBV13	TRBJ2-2	TGTGCCAGCAGCTTAGATCGGACAGACCATCCCGGGGAGCTGTTTTTT	CASSLDRTDHPGELFF
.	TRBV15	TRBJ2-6	TGTGCCACCAGCAGTCACAGCTCTGGGGCCAACGTCCTGACTTTC	CATSSHSSGANVLTF
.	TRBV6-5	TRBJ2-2	TGTGCCAGCACCCCCCGGCGTAGCGGAACCGGGGAGCTGTTTTTT	CASTPRRSGTGELFF
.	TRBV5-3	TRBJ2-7	TGTGCCGAGGAGAGCTCCTACGAGCAGTACTTC	CAEESSYEQYF
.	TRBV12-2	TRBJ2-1	TGTGCAAGTCGCTTAGCGCCAGGGACTAGCGGGAGCAATGAGCAGTTCTTC	CASRLAPGTSGSNEQFF
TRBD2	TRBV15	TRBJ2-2	TGTGCCACCAGCAGAGGAGGGACTAGTCGCGCCACCGGGGAGCTGTTTTTT	CATSRGGTSRATGELFF
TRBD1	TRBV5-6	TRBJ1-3	TGTGCCAGCAGCTTTCTCGAAATCGACAGGGGAGGAAACACCATATATTTT	CASSFLEIDRGGNTIYF
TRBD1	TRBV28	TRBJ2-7	TGTGCCAGCAGGGGGGGACAGGTCTACGAGCAGTACTTC	CASRGGQVYEQYF
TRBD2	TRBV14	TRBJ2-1	TGTGCCAGCAGCCCGCTTGGACTAGCACCTTACAATGAGCAGTTCTTC	CASSPLGLAPYNEQFF
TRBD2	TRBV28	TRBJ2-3	TGTGCCAGCAAATTTGCGGGGGTTGCTAGCACAGATACGCAGTATTTT	CASKFAGVASTDTQYF
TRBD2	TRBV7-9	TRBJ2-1	TGTGCCAGCAGCTCCACCAATGGACTAGCGGGAACTAATGAGCAGTTCTTC	CASSSTNGLAGTNEQFF
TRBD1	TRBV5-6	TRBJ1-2	TGTGCCAGCAGCCCCCGGGACAGGGCCGATGGCTACACCTTC	CASSPRDRADGYTF
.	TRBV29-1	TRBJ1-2	TGCAGCGTTGGGGCAGCTAAAACTAACTATGGCTACACCTTC	CSVGAAKTNYGYTF
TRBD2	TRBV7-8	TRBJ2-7	TGTGCCAGCAGCTTAGTTAGGACTAGCGGGAGGGCCCAGAACGAGCAGTACTTC	CASSLVRTSGRAQNEQYF
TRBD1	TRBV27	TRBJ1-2	TGTGCCAGCAGTTTGGGGACAGGTTATGGCTACACCTTC	CASSLGTGYGYTF
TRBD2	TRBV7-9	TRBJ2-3	TGTGCCAGCAGCCCAAAAATATCTAGCGGAGGGTCCACAGATACGCAGTATTTT	CASSPKISSGGSTDTQYF
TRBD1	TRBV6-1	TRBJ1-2	TGTGCCAGCAGTGAATACAGGGGAAACTATGGCTACACCTTC	CASSEYRGNYGYTF
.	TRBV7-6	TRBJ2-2	TGTGCCAGCAGCTTTAGTTCGGTCGGGGAGCTGTTTTTT	CASSFSSVGELFF
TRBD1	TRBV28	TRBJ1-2	TGTGCCAGCAGTTTATCCCGGACAGGGTATGGCTACACCTTC	CASSLSRTGYGYTF
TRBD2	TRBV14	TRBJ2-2	TGTGCCAGCAGCCTGGATAGCGGGTTCGGCGGGGAGCTGTTTTTT	CASSLDSGFGGELFF
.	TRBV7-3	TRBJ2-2	TGTGCCAGCAGCAAGACAGGGAACACCGGGGAGCTGTTTTTT	CASSKTGNTGELFF
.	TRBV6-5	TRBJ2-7	TGTGCCAGCAGTTACTCGAGACAGTCCGAGCAGTACTTC	CASSYSRQSEQYF
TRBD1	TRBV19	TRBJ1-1	TGTGCCAGTATCTCCGGGACAGGGGTTCCGCGGGCTTTCTTT	CASISGTGVPRAFF
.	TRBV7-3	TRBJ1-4	TGTGCCAGCAGCAAGTTGTTTCAGGTTAATGAAAAACTGTTTTTT	CASSKLFQVNEKLFF
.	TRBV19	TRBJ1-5	TGTGCCAGTAGTATGGCTAGGGGGTTCAGCAATCAGCCCCAGCATTTT	CASSMARGFSNQPQHF